This TCR beta chain was sequenced during a study of molecular identifiers for immune sequencing clone quantification. MiXCR, applied by TCRdb to the PCR reads, yields one record per CDR3 protein. The repertoire holds over 70,000 distinct CDR3 sequences, 20% to 25% seen once, with roughly 0.76% in the top ten. This clonotype has a count of ten or more. CDR1 is SGDLS, CDR2 YYNGEE, per germline. Trimming left V 0 bases short and J 3 bases short, with 10 bases between. The CDR3 covers 15 residues. This TCR came from a human donor in good health. Some libraries in this study had Jurkat cell RNA spiked in. The chain uses TRBV9 and TRBJ1-5; tentative D call: TRBD1 (6 bases). What was sequenced was naive CD8+ T cells from blood, with Jurkat cell RNA spiked in. Documented subset: FACS-sorted CD8+CD4-CCR7+CD45RA+ naive T cells. The DNA for the CDR3 is TGTGCCAGCAGCGTAGGGACAGAGTACAATCAGCCCCAGCATTTT. Its protein product is CASSVGTEYNQPQHF. The full variable domain, completed using reference TRBV9 and TRBJ1-5, is DSGVTQTPKHLITATGQRVTLRCSPRSGDLSVYWYQQSLDQGLQFLIQYYNGEERAKGNILERFSAQQFPDLHSELNLSSLELGDSALYFCASSVGTEYNQPQHFGDGTRLSIL.